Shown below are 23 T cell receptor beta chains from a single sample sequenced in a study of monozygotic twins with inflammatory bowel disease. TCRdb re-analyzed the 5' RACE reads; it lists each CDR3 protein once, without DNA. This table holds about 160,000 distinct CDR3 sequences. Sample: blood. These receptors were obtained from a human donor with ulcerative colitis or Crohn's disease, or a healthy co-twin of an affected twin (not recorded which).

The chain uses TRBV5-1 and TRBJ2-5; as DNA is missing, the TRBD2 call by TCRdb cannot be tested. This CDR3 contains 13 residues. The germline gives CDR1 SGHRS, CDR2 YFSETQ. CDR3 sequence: CASRGGPQETQYF.

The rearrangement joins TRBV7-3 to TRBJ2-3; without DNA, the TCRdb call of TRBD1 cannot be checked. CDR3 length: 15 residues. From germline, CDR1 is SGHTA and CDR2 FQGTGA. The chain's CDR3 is CASSPQGFETDTQYF.

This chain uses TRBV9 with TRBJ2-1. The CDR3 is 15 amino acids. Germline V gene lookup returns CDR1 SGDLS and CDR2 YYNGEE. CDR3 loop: CASSVASSSYNEQFF.

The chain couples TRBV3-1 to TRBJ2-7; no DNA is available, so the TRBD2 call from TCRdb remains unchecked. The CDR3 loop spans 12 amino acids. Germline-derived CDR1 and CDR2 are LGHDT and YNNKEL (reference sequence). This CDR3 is CATSKVNYEQYF.

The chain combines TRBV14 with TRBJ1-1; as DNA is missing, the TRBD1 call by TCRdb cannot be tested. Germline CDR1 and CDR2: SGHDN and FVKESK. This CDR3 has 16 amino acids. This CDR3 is CASSQGGGVRDTEAFF.

CDR3 sequence reads: CASSQDLAGGGYNEQFF. The chain employs TRBV3-1 and TRBJ2-1; as DNA is missing, the TRBD2 call by TCRdb cannot be tested. Germline CDR1 is LGHDT and CDR2 is YNNKEL (reference sequence). The CDR3 spans 17 residues.

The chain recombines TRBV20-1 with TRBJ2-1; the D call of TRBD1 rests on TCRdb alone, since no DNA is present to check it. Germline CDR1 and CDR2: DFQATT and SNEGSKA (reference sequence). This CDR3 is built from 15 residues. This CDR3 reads CSARSGRPTYNEQFF.

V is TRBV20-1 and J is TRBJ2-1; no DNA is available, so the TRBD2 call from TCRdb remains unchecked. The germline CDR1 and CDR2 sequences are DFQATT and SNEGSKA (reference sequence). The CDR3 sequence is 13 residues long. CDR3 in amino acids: CSVCHSGYNEQFF.

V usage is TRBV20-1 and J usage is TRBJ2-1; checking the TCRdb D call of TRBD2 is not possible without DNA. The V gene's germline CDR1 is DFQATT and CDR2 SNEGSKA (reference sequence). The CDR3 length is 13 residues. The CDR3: CSARSAAYNEQFF.

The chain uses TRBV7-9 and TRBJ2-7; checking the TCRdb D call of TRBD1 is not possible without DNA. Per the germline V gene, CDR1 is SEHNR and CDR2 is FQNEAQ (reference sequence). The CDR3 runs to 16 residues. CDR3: CASSYSTTGPAYEQYF.

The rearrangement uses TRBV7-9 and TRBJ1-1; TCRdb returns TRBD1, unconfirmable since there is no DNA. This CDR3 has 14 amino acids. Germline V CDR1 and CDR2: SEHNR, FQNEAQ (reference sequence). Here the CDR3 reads CASSLGGAGTEAFF.

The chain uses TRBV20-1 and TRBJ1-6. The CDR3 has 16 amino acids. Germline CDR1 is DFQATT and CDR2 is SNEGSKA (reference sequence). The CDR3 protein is CSATLPLGSYNSPLHF.

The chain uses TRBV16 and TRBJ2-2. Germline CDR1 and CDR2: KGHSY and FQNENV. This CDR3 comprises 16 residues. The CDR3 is CASSQNPSYSTGELFF.

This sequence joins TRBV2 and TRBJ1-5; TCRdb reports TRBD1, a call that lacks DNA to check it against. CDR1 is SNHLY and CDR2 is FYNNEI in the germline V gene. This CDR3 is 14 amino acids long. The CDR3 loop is CASSDDSSNQPQHF.

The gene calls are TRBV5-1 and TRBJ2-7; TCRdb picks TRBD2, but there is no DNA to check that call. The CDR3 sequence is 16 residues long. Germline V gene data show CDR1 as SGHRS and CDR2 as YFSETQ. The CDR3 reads CASSLAELAGVFEQYF.

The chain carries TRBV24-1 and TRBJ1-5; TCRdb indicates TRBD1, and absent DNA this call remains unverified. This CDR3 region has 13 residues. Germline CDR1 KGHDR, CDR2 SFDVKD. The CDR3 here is CATSDLSGEPQHF.

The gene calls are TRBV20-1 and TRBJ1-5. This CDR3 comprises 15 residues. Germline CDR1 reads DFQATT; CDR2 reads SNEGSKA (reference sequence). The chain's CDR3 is CSARIRQGGNQPQHF.

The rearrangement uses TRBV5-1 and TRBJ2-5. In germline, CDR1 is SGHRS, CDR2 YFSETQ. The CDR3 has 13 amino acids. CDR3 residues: CASSLEGHGTQYF.

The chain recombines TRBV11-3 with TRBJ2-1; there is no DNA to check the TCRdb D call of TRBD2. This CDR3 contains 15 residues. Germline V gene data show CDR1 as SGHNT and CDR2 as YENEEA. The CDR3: CASSLSAAGHNEQFF. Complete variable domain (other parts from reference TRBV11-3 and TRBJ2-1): EAGVVQSPRYKIIEKKQPVAFWCNPISGHNTLYWYLQNLGQGPELLIRYENEEAVDDSQLPKDRFSAERLKGVDSTLKIQPAELGDSAVYLCASSLSAAGHNEQFFGPGTRLTVL.

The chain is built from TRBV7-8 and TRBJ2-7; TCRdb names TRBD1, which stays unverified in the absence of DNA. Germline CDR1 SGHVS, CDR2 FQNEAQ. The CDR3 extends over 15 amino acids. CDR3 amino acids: CASSLPQGNGYEQYF.

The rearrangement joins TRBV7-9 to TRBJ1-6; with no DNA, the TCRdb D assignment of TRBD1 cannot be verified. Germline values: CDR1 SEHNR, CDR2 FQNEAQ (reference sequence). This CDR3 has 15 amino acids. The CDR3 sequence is CASSFRDNSNSPLHF. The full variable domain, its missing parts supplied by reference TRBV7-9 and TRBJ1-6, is DTGVSQNPRHKITKRGQNVTFRCDPISEHNRLYWYRQTLGQGPEFLTYFQNEAQLEKSRLLSDRFSAERPKGSFSTLEIQRTEQGDSAMYLCASSFRDNSNSPLHFGNGTRLTVT.

Here the CDR3 reads CASSSTGEETQYF. The V and J genes are TRBV5-1 and TRBJ2-5; TCRdb lists TRBD1, though no DNA is available to test this call. The CDR3 is made up of 13 amino acids. Per the germline V gene, CDR1 is SGHRS and CDR2 is YFSETQ. Filled out from reference TRBV5-1 and TRBJ2-5, the complete variable domain reads KAGVTQTPRYLIKTRGQQVTLSCSPISGHRSVSWYQQTPGQGLQFLFEYFSETQRNKGNFPGRFSGRQFSNSRSEMNVSTLELGDSALYLCASSSTGEETQYFGPGTRLLVL.

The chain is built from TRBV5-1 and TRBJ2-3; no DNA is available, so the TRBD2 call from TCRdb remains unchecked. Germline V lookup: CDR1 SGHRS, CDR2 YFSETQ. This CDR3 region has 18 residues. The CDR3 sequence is CASSLSLAGGPTPDTQYF.